The 15 T cell receptor beta chains below come from one sample, sequenced in a study of T cells after yellow fever vaccination. Via MiXCR, TCRdb re-called the 5' RACE reads, giving one row per CDR3 protein. Of under 550,000 distinct CDR3 sequences listed, just over 20% are singletons. Here the sequenced sample was PBMCs, taken roughly 20 days after the first yellow fever vaccination. These receptors were obtained from a young man who received the YFV17D yellow fever vaccine.

This clonotype was observed a few times. The gene calls are TRBV29-1 and TRBJ2-1; tentatively, D is TRBD2 (7 bases). Germline V gene data show CDR1 as SQVTM and CDR2 as ANQGSEA. Trimming left V 3 bases short and J 6 bases short, with 15 bases between. The CDR3 runs 14 residues. The CDR3, as DNA: TGCAGCGTTGATGGGGGGGCCCTTGGCAATGAGCAGTTCTTC. It codes for CSVDGGALGNEQFF.

CDR3 in DNA: TGCAGTGCTGCCCTTGGGACAGGGGGAGGAGGACTGTTTTTT. This gives the protein CSAALGTGGGGLFF. This rearrangement joins TRBV20-1 to TRBJ1-4; 11 positions match TRBD1. J was trimmed by 13 bases and V by 5 bases; bases with no gene match: 12. The V gene's germline CDR1 is DFQATT and CDR2 SNEGSKA (reference sequence). The CDR3 has 14 amino acids.

The chain employs TRBV11-2 and TRBJ2-7; D is undetermined. CDR1 is SGHAT, CDR2 FQNNGV, per germline. The CDR3 is made up of 13 amino acids. The V end was cut by 1 base, the J end by 2 bases, with 6 bases between. The CDR3 region is CASSLVTAYEQYV. CDR3 nucleotides: TGTGCCAGCAGCTTAGTCACTGCCTACGAGCAGTACGTC.

This clonotype was observed a few times. V and J are TRBV7-8 and TRBJ1-4; 8 bases fit TRBD1. Germline CDR1 SGHVS, CDR2 FQNEAQ. Unmatched junction bases numbered 1, after V lost 2 bases and J lost 5 bases. There are 14 residues in the CDR3. The CDR3 reads CASSLRQGNEKLFF. The CDR3 coding sequence is TGTGCCAGCAGCTTACGACAGGGGAATGAAAAACTGTTTTTT.

This clonotype has more than one count but fewer than ten. The V call is TRBV14, the J call TRBJ1-1; 7 bases align to TRBD1. Germline lookup yields CDR1 SGHDN and CDR2 FVKESK. CDR3 size: 15 residues. The junction had 7 bases not matched to a gene; V was cut back by 3 bases and J by 3 bases. CDR3 DNA sequence: TGTGCCAGCAGCCAGGGAGGGACAGTTTACACTGAAGCTTTCTTT. Translating gives CASSQGGTVYTEAFF.

The rearrangement uses TRBV6-1 and TRBJ1-1, with D possibly TRBD1 on 6 matching bases. V was cut by 3 bases and J by 1 base, with 12 bases left in between. The CDR3 covers 15 residues. Per germline, CDR1 MNHNS and CDR2 SASEGT. This CDR3 reads CASSDHRASNTEAFF. DNA for the CDR3: TGTGCCAGCAGTGATCACAGGGCCTCGAACACTGAAGCTTTCTTT.

This clonotype was seen a few times. The chain recombines TRBV6-5 with TRBJ1-1; D is undetermined. Germline values: CDR1 MNHEY, CDR2 SVGAGI. V was shortened by 2 bases and J by 1 base, with 11 bases between the two germline ends. The CDR3 sequence is 15 residues long. CDR3 coding DNA: TGTGCCAGCAGTTACACATACCGGGCGAACACTGAAGCTTTCTTT. This encodes CASSYTYRANTEAFF.

This clonotype has a count of ten or more. The rearrangement uses TRBV12-3 or TRBV12-4 and TRBJ2-2; TRBD1 agrees at 9 bases. The CDR3 spans 16 residues. Unmatched junction bases numbered 10, after V lost 6 bases and J lost 5 bases. CDR3 DNA sequence: TGTGCCAGCAGCAGACAATTAGGACAGGGGACCGGGGAGCTGTTTTTT. This sequence encodes CASSRQLGQGTGELFF.

The V call is TRBV15, the J call TRBJ2-3; D possibly corresponds to TRBD1 (5 bases). The V end was cut by 9 bases, the J end by 0 bases, with 10 bases between. In germline, CDR1 is LNHNV, CDR2 YYDKDF (reference sequence). The CDR3 runs to 13 residues. The CDR3 coding sequence is TGTGCCACTAAGACAGACAGCACAGATACGCAGTATTTT. It codes for CATKTDSTDTQYF.

This clonotype was recorded a few times. This CDR3 is CASKAVATNNEQFF. CDR3 nucleotide sequence: TGTGCCAGCAAGGCTGTAGCCACCAACAATGAGCAGTTCTTC. The chain carries TRBV6-1 and TRBJ2-1, with D hard to call. Germline-derived CDR1 and CDR2 are MNHNS and SASEGT. Trimming removed 7 bases at V and 5 bases at J, with 15 bases between. This CDR3 spans 14 amino acids.

A few counts support this clonotype. The gene calls are TRBV5-1 and TRBJ1-4; maybe TRBD1 (6 bases). Germline V lookup: CDR1 SGHRS, CDR2 YFSETQ. The CDR3 is 15 amino acids. The V end lost 2 bases, the J end lost 6 bases, and 14 bases lay between the germline ends. The CDR3 spells CASSFGGGYDEKLFF. In DNA, the CDR3 is TGCGCCAGCAGCTTCGGAGGGGGGTATGATGAAAAACTGTTTTTT.

This chain links TRBV20-1 with TRBJ1-2, with 8 bases identical to TRBD1. This CDR3 has 12 residues. The J segment lost 5 bases and the V segment lost 5 bases, leaving 4 bases of the junction unmatched. Per the germline V gene, CDR1 is DFQATT and CDR2 is SNEGSKA (reference sequence). The DNA of the CDR3 is TGCAGTGCTTCTAGACAGGGGTATGGCTACACCTTC. It is translated as CSASRQGYGYTF.

This clonotype was picked up a small number of times. The J gene is TRBJ1-1, the V gene TRBV6-1, with D possibly being TRBD1 (5 bases). CDR1 and CDR2 from the germline V gene are MNHNS and SASEGT. The CDR3 extends over 13 amino acids. Trimming took 7 bases from V and 6 from J, leaving 15 bases between them. Written as DNA, the CDR3 is TGTGCCAGCACCACAGGTGATGGGGCTGAAGCTTTCTTT. Its protein product is CASTTGDGAEAFF.

The chain links TRBV5-1 to TRBJ2-6; no reliable D call. CDR3 size: 15 residues. Germline CDR1 is SGHRS and CDR2 is YFSETQ. V was pared by 3 bases and J by 1 base, with 8 bases between. The CDR3 sequence is CASSSVFSGANVLTF. The CDR3 bases are TGCGCCAGCAGCTCGGTCTTTTCTGGGGCCAACGTCCTGACTTTC.

This clonotype was observed a few times. The rearrangement links TRBV24-1 to TRBJ2-6; 12 bases map to TRBD2. Germline CDR1 is KGHDR and CDR2 is SFDVKD. The trim removed 3 bases at V and 4 bases at J, leaving 9 bases unmatched. CDR3 size: 19 residues. The CDR3 DNA reads as TGTGCCACCAGTGATCCTTTTCTAGCGGGGGGGTCAGGGGCCAACGTCCTGACTTTC. Its protein product is CATSDPFLAGGSGANVLTF.